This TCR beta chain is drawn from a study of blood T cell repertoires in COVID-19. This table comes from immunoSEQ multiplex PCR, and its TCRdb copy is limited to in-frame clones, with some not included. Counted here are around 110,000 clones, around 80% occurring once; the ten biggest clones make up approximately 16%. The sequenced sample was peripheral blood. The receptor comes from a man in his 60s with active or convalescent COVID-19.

The CDR3 DNA reads TGTGCCAGCAGTGACTCGGGGGGAGGGTTAGGACAGCCCCAGCATTTT. Its protein is CASSDSGGGLGQPQHF. The J gene is TRBJ1-5, the V gene TRBV6-4, with D possibly matching TRBD1 (5 bases). The V end lost 0 bases, the J end lost 7 bases, and 16 bases lay between the germline ends. The CDR3 covers 16 residues. CDR1 and CDR2 (germline): MRHNA, SNTAGT.